What follows describes a single T cell receptor beta chain. This sample is drawn from a study of blood T cell repertoires in COVID-19. Original analysis: Estimates of nucleated cell counts were drawn from the amplification of reference gene primers. Repertoires were generated with immunoSEQ multiplex PCR, while TCRdb's copy carries only in-frame clones and drops some. The V and J calls and clone size come from that table; D and trimming were worked out from the DNA. This table holds around 200,000 clones, about 88% found once. The sequencing input was peripheral blood. The sequence was obtained from a man in his thirties or forties with acute or convalescent COVID-19.

CDR3 in DNA: TGCGCCAGCACAACCGGGACAGGGGAGTACGAGCAGTACTTC. Protein sequence: CASTTGTGEYEQYF. The chain is built from TRBV5-1 and TRBJ2-7; 10 bases are shared with TRBD1. This CDR3 comprises 14 residues. Germline V gives CDR1 SGHRS, CDR2 YFSETQ. J gave up 4 bases and V 6 bases, and 7 bases lay outside the gene matches.